Detailed here is one T cell receptor beta chain. Its antigen is unidentified. This sample is part of a study of OX40 agonist ivuxolimab in advanced cancers. Study at large: Ivuxolimab doses were 0.01, 0.1, 0.3, 1.5, 3 or 10 mg/kg every 2 weeks. Three patients had partial responses: one hepatocellular carcinoma, two cutaneous melanoma. Participants could have had prior anti-PD-1, anti-PD-L1 or anti-CTLA-4 therapy, and about 40% had some. Findings and limits, study-wide: Expanded clones belonging to CD8+ T cells outnumbered, on average, those of CD4+.

CDR3 size: 13 residues. CDR1 SGHVS and CDR2 FQNEAQ come from the germline V gene. V gave up 3 bases and J gave up 3 bases; unmatched junction bases: 1. Here immunoSEQ multiplex PCR was the method, and the copy in TCRdb shows in-frame clones only, minus some. The table records over 50,000 clones, 80% to 85% of them present only once. The sample was CD4+ or CD8+ T cells sorted from blood, taken in a trial of the OX40 agonist ivuxolimab. The source is an adult with an advanced solid tumor such as melanoma, head and neck, liver or kidney cancer. The gene calls are TRBV7-8 and TRBJ2-7; 8 nucleotides align to TRBD1. The CDR3 protein is CASSLGQVYEQYF. The CDR3 nucleotides read TGTGCCAGCAGCTTGGGACAGGTCTACGAGCAGTACTTC.